This T cell receptor beta chain was documented in a study of shared clonotypes between healthy human individuals. Across the whole study: Plates per donor: three CD4 naive, three CD4 memory, two CD8 naive, one CD8 memory.

A word on this clone: Its antigen remains unknown.

CD45RO-negative CD8 cells positively selected for CCR7 made up the naive population, which excluded terminally differentiated effector memory CD45RA+ cells. Method: immunoSEQ multiplex PCR; TCRdb's copy keeps in-frame clones and lacks some. Of hundreds of thousands of clones listed, 96% are singletons. V lost 1 base, J lost 2 bases, and 5 bases stayed unmatched. The CDR3 spans 17 residues. Germline CDR1 and CDR2: MDHEN and SYDVKM. Findings and caveats of the study: Memory subsets generally showed lower estimated richness than naive subsets. Sequencing of the sorted subsets was shown by rarefaction to be incomplete despite large depth. Among a handful of donors, roughly 5% of naive CD4 clonotypes were found in common.

The rearrangement links TRBV28 to TRBJ2-1; 10 bases are shared with TRBD2. This receptor was identified in a woman in her twenties or thirties in good health. Sequenced material: naive CD8+ T cells sorted from blood. The CDR3: CASSLFSGRATYNEQFF. CDR3 DNA: TGTGCCAGCAGTTTATTCAGCGGGAGGGCAACCTACAATGAGCAGTTCTTC.